The 27 T cell receptor beta chains given below trace back to one sample, sequenced in a study of PD-L1 blockade in urothelial cancer. Sequenced by immunoSEQ multiplex PCR; TCRdb stores in-frame clones only, minus some. Here the sample spans about 72,000 clones, around four fifths being singletons. The sample was PBMCs, taken around atezolizumab (anti-PD-L1) treatment. The receptors were gathered from a man between 65 and 85 years old with urothelial cancer.

This clone has a single count. The V call is TRBV11-2, the J call TRBJ2-5; D might be TRBD2 (6 bases). The CDR3 spans 15 residues. The germline V gene encodes CDR1 SGHAT and CDR2 FQNNGV. Trimming removed 5 bases from V and 2 bases from J, with 15 bases in between. CDR3 in DNA: TGTGCCAGCAGCAAGTGGTCGGGAGTTCAAGAGACCCAGTACTTC. Its translation is CASSKWSGVQETQYF.

DNA of the CDR3: TGTGCCAGCAGCTGGGAGGGAGGGGCAGATACGCAGTATTTT. This translates into CASSWEGGADTQYF. The rearrangement links TRBV7-8 to TRBJ2-3, with TRBD2 matching over 7 bases. There are 14 residues in the CDR3. Looked up from germline, CDR1 is SGHVS and CDR2 is FQNEAQ. Unmatched junction bases numbered 5, after V lost 4 bases and J lost 4 bases.

The V and J genes are TRBV5-1 and TRBJ2-5, with 10 bases fitting TRBD2. The ends lost 4 bases at V and 5 bases at J; junction bases unmatched: 8. CDR1 is SGHRS, CDR2 YFSETQ, per germline. The CDR3 runs 15 residues. The CDR3 loop reads CASSGSGRAVETQYF. As DNA, the CDR3 is TGCGCCAGCAGCGGGAGCGGGAGGGCCGTTGAGACCCAGTACTTC.

This chain uses TRBV7-2 with TRBJ2-2, with 9 nucleotides matching TRBD2. Germline CDR1 reads SGHTA; CDR2 reads FQGNSA. V shed 3 bases and J 5 bases; nucleotides not matched to a gene: 7. The CDR3 has 16 amino acids. The CDR3 loop reads CASSFTIAGATGELFF. The CDR3 bases are TGTGCCAGCAGCTTCACAATAGCGGGGGCAACCGGGGAGCTGTTTTTT.

The chain couples TRBV5-1 to TRBJ2-3, with 7 nucleotides matching TRBD1. CDR3 length equals 16 residues. Losses at the gene ends were 0 bases for V and 5 bases for J; bases not matched to a gene: 9. CDR1 SGHRS and CDR2 YFSETQ come from the germline V gene. The CDR3 protein is CASSLDRGKGGDTQYF. CDR3 DNA sequence: TGCGCCAGCAGCTTGGACAGGGGAAAAGGAGGAGATACGCAGTATTTT.

This chain links TRBV5-4 with TRBJ2-7; TRBD2 matches at 9 bases. Trimming cost V 1 base and J 5 bases; bases outside gene matches: 7. The CDR3 is 15 residues long. Germline CDR1 and CDR2: SGHNT and YYREEE (reference sequence). CDR3 sequence reads: CASSLSNSGGNEQYF. CDR3 coding DNA: TGTGCCAGCAGCTTGTCAAATAGCGGGGGAAACGAGCAGTACTTC.

Comment on this clone: The same CDR3 can be traced to other DNA sequences in this sample. This chain joins TRBV5-1 and TRBJ2-1; TRBD2 aligns across 7 bases. Germline trimming cut 2 bases from V and 0 bases from J; bases unmatched to any gene: 2. Germline assignment: CDR1 SGHRS and CDR2 YFSETQ. This CDR3 has 15 amino acids. The DNA for the CDR3 is TGCGCCAGCAGCTTAGCGGGAAGCTCCTACAATGAGCAGTTCTTC. This gives the protein CASSLAGSSYNEQFF.

The chain uses TRBV5-5 and TRBJ1-1; a possible D gene is TRBD1 (6 bases). Germline-derived CDR1 and CDR2 are SGHKS and YYEKEE (reference sequence). The CDR3 contains 13 residues. Between the trimmed V and J ends, which lost 4 bases and 3 bases, there was a span of 10 bases. As DNA, the CDR3 is TGTGCCAGCAGCCAGGGGCCCGACACTGAAGCTTTCTTT. Residues: CASSQGPDTEAFF.

This clone was counted between two and nine times. The chain employs TRBV7-3 and TRBJ2-3, with 7 bases fitting TRBD2. CDR3 length equals 14 residues. Germline lookup yields CDR1 SGHTA and CDR2 FQGTGA. Trimming removed 5 bases from V and 1 base from J; junction bases left unmatched: 3. CDR3 sequence: CASSPTSGTDTQYF. CDR3 DNA sequence: TGTGCCAGCAGCCCTACTAGCGGCACAGATACGCAGTATTTT. The complete variable domain, with remaining parts taken from reference TRBV7-3 and TRBJ2-3, reads GAGVSQTPSNKVTEKGKYVELRCDPISGHTALYWYRQSLGQGPEFLIYFQGTGAADDSGLPNDRFFAVRPEGSVSTLKIQRTERGDSAVYLCASSPTSGTDTQYFGPGTRLTVL.

The chain carries TRBV10-3 and TRBJ1-5; D may be TRBD1 (5 bases). V dropped 6 bases and J dropped 4 bases, with 13 bases sitting between them. The germline V gene encodes CDR1 ENHRY and CDR2 SYGVKD. CDR3 length equals 14 residues. This chain's CDR3 is CAISKEDRNQPQHF. The DNA for the CDR3 is TGTGCCATCAGCAAAGAAGACAGAAATCAGCCCCAGCATTTT.

The chain has TRBV9 and TRBJ2-1; 9 bases are shared with TRBD1. The junction had 3 bases not matched to a gene; V was cut back by 3 bases and J by 8 bases. CDR3 length equals 13 residues. Germline lookup yields CDR1 SGDLS and CDR2 YYNGEE. DNA for the CDR3: TGTGCCAGCAGCGCCCGGACAGGGGATGAGCAGTTCTTC. Protein sequence: CASSARTGDEQFF. Supplemented by reference TRBV9 and TRBJ2-1, the full variable domain reads DSGVTQTPKHLITATGQRVTLRCSPRSGDLSVYWYQQSLDQGLQFLIQYYNGEERAKGNILERFSAQQFPDLHSELNLSSLELGDSALYFCASSARTGDEQFFGPGTRLTVL.

This clone was seen once. This sequence joins TRBV18 and TRBJ2-7; tentative D call: TRBD1 (6 bases). Germline lookup yields CDR1 KGHSH and CDR2 LQKENI. Trimming left V 6 bases short and J 2 bases short, with 11 bases between. The CDR3 loop spans 13 amino acids. The CDR3 sequence: CASSLDRAYEQYF. The CDR3 DNA reads TGTGCCAGCTCCCTGGACAGAGCCTACGAGCAGTACTTC.

V is TRBV14 and J is TRBJ1-1; D possibly corresponds to TRBD1 (5 bases). Germline CDR1 and CDR2: SGHDN and FVKESK. The CDR3 extends over 15 amino acids. V lost 5 bases to trimming and J lost 1 base, with 14 bases between them. The CDR3 sequence: CASSELTEPNTEAFF. For the CDR3, the DNA is TGTGCCAGCAGCGAACTGACAGAACCGAACACTGAAGCTTTCTTT.

This chain joins TRBV14 and TRBJ2-7; 10 positions match TRBD2. The CDR3 runs 15 residues. Germline values: CDR1 SGHDN, CDR2 FVKESK. The ends lost 4 bases at V and 3 bases at J; junction bases unmatched: 6. The CDR3 coding sequence is TGTGCCAGCAGCCCCCGACTAGCGGGCATCTACGAGCAGTACTTC. This gives the protein CASSPRLAGIYEQYF. Supplemented by reference TRBV14 and TRBJ2-7, the full variable domain reads EAGVTQFPSHSVIEKGQTVTLRCDPISGHDNLYWYRRVMGKEIKFLLHFVKESKQDESGMPNNRFLAERTGGTYSTLKVQPAELEDSGVYFCASSPRLAGIYEQYFGPGTRLTVT.

V usage is TRBV5-4 and J usage is TRBJ2-5, with 9 bases fitting TRBD2. Unmatched junction bases numbered 13, after V lost 2 bases and J lost 2 bases. The CDR3 extends over 18 amino acids. Germline lookup yields CDR1 SGHNT and CDR2 YYREEE (reference sequence). CDR3 nucleotides: TGTGCCAGCAGCTTTAACCTTCTAGCGGGGAGCTTTCAAGAGACCCAGTACTTC. Its translation: CASSFNLLAGSFQETQYF.

The J gene is TRBJ2-2, the V gene TRBV29-1, with 8 bases identical to TRBD1. The V gene end was trimmed by 4 bases and the J gene end by 7 bases; junction bases not matched to a gene: 11. The CDR3 is made up of 15 amino acids. The germline gives CDR1 SQVTM, CDR2 ANQGSEA. This CDR3 is CSVGRGGRGRGELFF. In DNA, the CDR3 is TGCAGCGTTGGCCGAGGAGGCAGGGGGCGCGGGGAGCTGTTTTTT.

The chain recombines TRBV2 with TRBJ2-5, with TRBD1 identical over 7 bases. Per the germline V gene, CDR1 is SNHLY and CDR2 is FYNNEI. Trimming cost V 6 bases and J 4 bases; bases outside gene matches: 8. CDR3 length equals 14 residues. The CDR3 protein is CASRETGIGETQYF. The CDR3 DNA reads TGTGCCAGCAGGGAGACAGGGATCGGAGAGACCCAGTACTTC.

CDR3 nucleotides: TGTGCCAGCAGCCAAGCTCCGGGGGGCAGGACTGAAGCTTTCTTT. The encoded protein is CASSQAPGGRTEAFF. The chain employs TRBV14 and TRBJ1-1; tentatively, D is TRBD1 (6 bases). The CDR3 covers 15 residues. CDR1 is SGHDN and CDR2 is FVKESK in the germline V gene. The V end lost 1 base, the J end lost 5 bases, and 14 bases lay between the germline ends.

The chain joins TRBV6-1 to TRBJ2-7, with 8 positions matching TRBD1. In germline, CDR1 is MNHNS, CDR2 SASEGT. The CDR3 runs to 14 residues. V was clipped by 5 bases and J by 3 bases; unmatched bases: 6. CDR3 nucleotide sequence: TGTGCCAGCAGTAACTGGGACAGGAACTACGAGCAGTACTTC. This translates into CASSNWDRNYEQYF.

This clone is a singleton in its sample. The V and J genes are TRBV28 and TRBJ2-7; 8 positions match TRBD1. With 6 bases clipped from V and 3 bases from J, the junction kept 10 bases outside the gene matches. The CDR3 has 15 residues. Germline CDR1 MDHEN, CDR2 SYDVKM. The CDR3 region has the DNA TGTGCCAGCAGCCCGACTCAGGGGGCGGACTACGAGCAGTACTTC. Its translation: CASSPTQGADYEQYF.

Written as DNA, the CDR3 is TGTGCCAGCAGCTTAAGATCCCTGAGGAGCTCCTACGAGCAGTACTTC. It translates to CASSLRSLRSSYEQYF. V gene TRBV11-2 combines with J gene TRBJ2-7; D is ambiguous. V dropped 2 bases and J dropped 0 bases, with 14 bases sitting between them. Germline CDR1 reads SGHAT; CDR2 reads FQNNGV. The CDR3 extends over 16 amino acids.

As DNA, the CDR3 is TGTGCCAGCAGCTTAGTGGGACAAGCTTCCTATGGCTACACCTTC. It encodes CASSLVGQASYGYTF. The chain carries TRBV7-9 and TRBJ1-2; D may be TRBD1 (6 bases). The CDR3 totals 15 residues. Germline V CDR1 and CDR2: SEHNR, FQNEAQ (reference sequence). V was pared by 1 base and J by 4 bases, with 13 bases between.

This clone was picked up a small number of times. J is TRBJ2-1 and V is TRBV28; 8 positions agree with TRBD1. Trimming removed 5 bases from V and 0 bases from J; junction bases left unmatched: 21. In germline, CDR1 is MDHEN, CDR2 SYDVKM. The CDR3 has 21 amino acids. In DNA, the CDR3 is TGTGCCAGCAGTACCAGCTGGACAGGGTCCTTACTCCACAGCTCCTACAATGAGCAGTTCTTC. Protein sequence: CASSTSWTGSLLHSSYNEQFF.

The chain has TRBV6-5 and TRBJ2-7; no clear D. The length of the CDR3 is 13 residues. V shed 0 bases and J shed 2 bases, with 5 bases lying between them. The germline gives CDR1 MNHEY, CDR2 SVGAGI. CDR3 in DNA: TGTGCCAGCAGTTACTCGAGCCCCTACGAGCAGTACTTC. Its translation is CASSYSSPYEQYF.

The chain couples TRBV18 to TRBJ2-3; weak D call: TRBD1 (5 bases). Germline values: CDR1 KGHSH, CDR2 LQKENI. V gave up 2 bases and J gave up 7 bases, with 10 bases separating them. The CDR3 sequence is 13 residues long. Here the CDR3 reads CASSPRGSYTQYF. CDR3 bases: TGTGCCAGCTCACCAAGGGGATCTTATACGCAGTATTTT. Complete variable domain (other parts from reference TRBV18 and TRBJ2-3): NAGVMQNPRHLVRRRGQEARLRCSPMKGHSHVYWYRQLPEEGLKFMVYLQKENIIDESGMPKERFSAEFPKEGPSILRIQQVVRGDSAAYFCASSPRGSYTQYFGPGTRLTVL.

This clone came up a few times. The rearrangement joins TRBV28 to TRBJ2-7; TRBD1 matches at 12 bases. In germline, CDR1 is MDHEN, CDR2 SYDVKM. Trimming cost V 5 bases and J 6 bases; bases outside gene matches: 8. The CDR3 has 15 amino acids. DNA of the CDR3: TGTGCCAGCAGTACCCCGGGACAGGGGGCCTTCGAGCAGTACTTC. It codes for CASSTPGQGAFEQYF.

The chain recombines TRBV5-1 with TRBJ2-3, with a tentative D call TRBD2 (5 bases). The CDR3 spans 15 residues. Germline-derived CDR1 and CDR2 are SGHRS and YFSETQ. Trimming removed 4 bases from V and 4 bases from J, with 16 bases in between. Here the CDR3 DNA reads TGCGCCAGCAGCCCCACTTCATCACTAGCAGATACGCAGTATTTT. Protein: CASSPTSSLADTQYF.